Sequencing of this T cell receptor beta chain was carried out in a study of beta chain features in type 1 diabetes. The overall study: Cell yields, age and gender were similar between patients and healthy donors. General observations from the study: Researchers report that Type 1 diabetes patients had moderately but significantly shorter TCRB CDR3s across all four CD4+ subsets. Comparison showed that naive, central memory and Treg TCRB repertoires appeared more similar among patients than among healthy donors. Although PCR might favor shorter templates, it would do so equally in patients and controls.

This clone was counted between two and nine times. Its target is unknown. Reverse transcribing all isolated RNA meant expressed TCRB transcripts were sequenced. Generated by immunoSEQ multiplex PCR, the TCRdb table keeps only in-frame clones and is missing some. The data contain 600,000 or so clones, roughly 13% of them singletons. Cell sorting via CD45RO/CCR7/CD25/CD127/CD95/CD27 was performed to obtain CD4+ naive, central memory, regulatory and stem cell-like memory cells. Germline loops: CDR1 GTSNPN, CDR2 SVGIG (reference sequence). The CDR3 length is 15 residues. The ends were cut back, 2 bases at V and 8 bases at J, with 18 bases in the middle.

This receptor was obtained from a man between 18 and 29 years old with type 1 diabetes. Source material: naive CD4+ T cells from blood. This chain links TRBV30 with TRBJ1-4; a weak D match, TRBD1 (6 bases). The CDR3 spells CAWSRGVGEVEKLFF. The CDR3 DNA reads TGTGCCTGGAGTAGGGGGGTCGGTGAGGTGGAAAAACTGTTTTTT.